Ten or more counts support the clone carrying this T cell receptor (beta chain). The sample belongs to a study of T cells in Graves' hyperthyroidism and ophthalmopathy. Germline V gene lookup returns CDR1 WSHSY and CDR2 SAAADI. CDR3 length: 13 residues. The V end lost 2 bases, the J end lost 4 bases, and 8 bases lay between the germline ends. Template material for amplifying TCR beta CDR3 regions consisted of RNA transcripts. In the first-round RT-PCR of the TCR CDR3, the HTBI primer set was used. TCRdb independently ran MiXCR on the multiplex PCR reads; one entry per CDR3 protein. The sample has roughly 550,000 distinct CDR3 sequences, around 16% seen once.

This sequence originates from a woman aged 30 to 39 with Graves' ophthalmopathy. Sequenced material: blood. The gene calls are TRBV10-2 and TRBJ1-1; tentatively, D is TRBD1 (5 bases). Here the CDR3 DNA reads TGCGCCAGCAGTGAGGTGGGGGGCACTGAAGCTTTCTTT. Residues: CASSEVGGTEAFF.